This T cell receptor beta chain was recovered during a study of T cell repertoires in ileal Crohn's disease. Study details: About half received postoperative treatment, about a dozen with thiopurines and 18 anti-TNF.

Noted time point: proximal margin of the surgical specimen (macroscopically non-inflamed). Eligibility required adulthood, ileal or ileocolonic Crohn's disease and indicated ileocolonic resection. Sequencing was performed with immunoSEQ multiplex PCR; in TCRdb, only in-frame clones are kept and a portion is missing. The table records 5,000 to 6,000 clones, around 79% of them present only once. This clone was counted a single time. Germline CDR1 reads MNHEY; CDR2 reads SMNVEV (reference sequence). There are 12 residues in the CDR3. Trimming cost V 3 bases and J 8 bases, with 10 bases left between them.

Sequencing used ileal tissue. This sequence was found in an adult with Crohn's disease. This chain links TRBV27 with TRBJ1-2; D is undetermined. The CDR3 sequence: CASSFKGLGYTF. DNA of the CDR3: TGTGCCAGCAGTTTTAAGGGTTTAGGCTACACCTTC.